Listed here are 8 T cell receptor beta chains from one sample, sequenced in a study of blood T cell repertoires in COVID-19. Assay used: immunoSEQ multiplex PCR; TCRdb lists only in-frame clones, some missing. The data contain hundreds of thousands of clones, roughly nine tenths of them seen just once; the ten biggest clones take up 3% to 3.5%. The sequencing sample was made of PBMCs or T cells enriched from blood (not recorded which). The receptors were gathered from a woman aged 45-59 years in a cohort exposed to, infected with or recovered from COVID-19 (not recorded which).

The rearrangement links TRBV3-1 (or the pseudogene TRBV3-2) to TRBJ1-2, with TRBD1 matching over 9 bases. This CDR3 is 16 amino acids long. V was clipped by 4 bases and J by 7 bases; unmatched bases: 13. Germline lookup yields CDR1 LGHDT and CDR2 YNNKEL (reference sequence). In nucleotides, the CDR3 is TGTGCCAGCAGCCCGGGACAGGGACGATCGGCGGGTGGCTACACCTTC. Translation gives CASSPGQGRSAGGYTF.

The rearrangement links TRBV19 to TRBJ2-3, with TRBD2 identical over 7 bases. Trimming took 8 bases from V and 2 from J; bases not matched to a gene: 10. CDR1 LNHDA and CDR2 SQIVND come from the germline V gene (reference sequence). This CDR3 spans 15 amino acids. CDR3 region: CASSGGDYATDTQYF. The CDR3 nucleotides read TGTGCCAGTTCTGGGGGGGACTACGCCACAGATACGCAGTATTTT.

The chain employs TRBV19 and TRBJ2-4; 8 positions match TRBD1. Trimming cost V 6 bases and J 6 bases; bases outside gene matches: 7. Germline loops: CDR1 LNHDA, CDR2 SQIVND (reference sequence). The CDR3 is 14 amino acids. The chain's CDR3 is CASSRTGPRNIQYF. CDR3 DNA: TGTGCCAGTAGCAGGACAGGGCCACGAAACATTCAGTACTTC.

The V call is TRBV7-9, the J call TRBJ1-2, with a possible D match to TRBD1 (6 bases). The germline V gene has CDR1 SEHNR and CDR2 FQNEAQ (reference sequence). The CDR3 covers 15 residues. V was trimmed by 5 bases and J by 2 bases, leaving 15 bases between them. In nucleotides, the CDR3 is TGTGCCAGCAGCCCGAGCGGGGGCCTAAACTATGGCTACACCTTC. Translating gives CASSPSGGLNYGYTF.

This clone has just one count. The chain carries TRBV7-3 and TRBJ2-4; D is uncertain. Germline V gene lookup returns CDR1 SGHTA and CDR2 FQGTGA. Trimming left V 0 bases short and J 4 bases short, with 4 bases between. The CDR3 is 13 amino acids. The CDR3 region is CASSLTAKNIQYF. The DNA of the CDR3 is TGTGCCAGCAGCTTAACAGCGAAAAACATTCAGTACTTC.

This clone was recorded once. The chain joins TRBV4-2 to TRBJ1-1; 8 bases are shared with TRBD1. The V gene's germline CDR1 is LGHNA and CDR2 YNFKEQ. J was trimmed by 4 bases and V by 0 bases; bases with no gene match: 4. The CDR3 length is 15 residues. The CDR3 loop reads CASSQDLRGPTEAFF. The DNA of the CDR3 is TGTGCCAGCAGCCAAGATCTCAGGGGGCCCACTGAAGCTTTCTTT.

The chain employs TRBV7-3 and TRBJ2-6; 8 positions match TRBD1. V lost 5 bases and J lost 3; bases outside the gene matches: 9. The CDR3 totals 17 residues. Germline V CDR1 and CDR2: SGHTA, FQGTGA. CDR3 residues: CASSPTGQGYGANVLTF. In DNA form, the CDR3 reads TGTGCCAGCAGCCCAACAGGACAGGGTTATGGGGCCAACGTCCTGACTTTC.

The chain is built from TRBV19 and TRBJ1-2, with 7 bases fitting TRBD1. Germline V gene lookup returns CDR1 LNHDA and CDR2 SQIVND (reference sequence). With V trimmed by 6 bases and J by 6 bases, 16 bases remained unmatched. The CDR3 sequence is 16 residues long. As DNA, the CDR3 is TGTGCCAGTAGAAACCAAGACAGGGTTCGGGGGCATGGCTACACCTTC. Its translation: CASRNQDRVRGHGYTF.